A single count supports the clone carrying this T cell receptor beta chain. Trimming cost V 2 bases and J 1 base; bases outside gene matches: 2. CDR1 and CDR2 (germline): LNHDA, SQIVND (reference sequence). This CDR3 has 14 amino acids. This sample was included in a study of blood T cell repertoires in COVID-19. For the study at large: Sample material is recorded as cDNA or gDNA derived from T cells, B-cell-depleted T cells, or PBMCs.

Seattle researchers signed up patients amid active infection and tracked them longitudinally. In the original analysis: Amplification from reference gene primers served as the basis for estimated nucleated cell counts. The protocol was immunoSEQ multiplex PCR, while the TCRdb copy is restricted to in-frame clones and leaves out a portion. The DNA was the basis for D and trimming; V, J and clone size are from that table. Seen here are a few hundred thousand clones, about 90% observed once, and the top ten hold approximately 12%. Sequences were obtained from peripheral blood. The chain couples TRBV19 to TRBJ2-7; 7 nucleotides agree with TRBD2. The receptor was isolated from a woman in her 30s with COVID-19, enrolled during active disease. CDR3 coding DNA: TGTGCCAGTAGTATAACCGGGGGGTCCTACGAGCAGTACTTC. It codes for CASSITGGSYEQYF.